The 26 T cell receptor beta chains in this list originate from one sample, sequenced in a study of blood T cell repertoires in COVID-19. Sequencing used immunoSEQ multiplex PCR; TCRdb keeps in-frame clones, though not all of them. The sample has 300,000 to 400,000 clones; more than 70% are singletons. Sequencing was performed on peripheral blood. The receptors shown here come from a woman between 65 and 79 years old with COVID-19, enrolled during active disease.

This chain's CDR3 is CASTWAGNTEAFF. The CDR3 DNA reads TGTGCCAGCACCTGGGCAGGGAACACTGAAGCTTTCTTT. This rearrangement joins TRBV11-2 to TRBJ1-1; D uncertain. CDR3 size: 13 residues. V was trimmed by 7 bases and J by 1 base, leaving 10 bases between them. Per germline, CDR1 SGHAT and CDR2 FQNNGV.

The rearrangement links TRBV4-1 to TRBJ2-1; D might be TRBD2 (7 bases). This CDR3 region has 15 residues. CDR1 is MGHRA, CDR2 YSYEKL, per germline. V was trimmed by 6 bases and J by 3 bases, leaving 15 bases between them. CDR3: CASSEAGAVYNEQFF. The CDR3 DNA is TGCGCCAGCAGTGAGGCGGGGGCGGTCTACAATGAGCAGTTCTTC.

The chain joins TRBV19 to TRBJ1-5; 8 positions agree with TRBD1. CDR1 is LNHDA and CDR2 is SQIVND in the germline V gene (reference sequence). V lost 9 bases to trimming and J lost 2 bases; unmatched junction nucleotides: 6. The CDR3 is made up of 14 amino acids. CDR3 bases: TGTGCCAGCTCTGGACAGGGTGGCAATCAGCCCCAGCATTTT. Amino acid sequence: CASSGQGGNQPQHF.

The V call is TRBV6-5, the J call TRBJ1-6; possible D gene TRBD1, 5 bases. The CDR3 sequence is 14 residues long. The germline CDR1 and CDR2 sequences are MNHEY and SVGAGI. Trimming pared 5 bases from V and 5 bases from J, leaving 10 bases between. The CDR3 region is CASSRQNDNSPLHF. The CDR3 nucleotides read TGTGCCAGCAGTAGACAGAACGATAATTCACCCCTCCACTTT.

V gene TRBV5-1 combines with J gene TRBJ2-3, with D perhaps matching TRBD2 (7 bases). CDR1 is SGHRS and CDR2 is YFSETQ in the germline V gene. V was cut by 10 bases and J by 6 bases, with 18 bases left in between. The CDR3 spans 13 residues. The CDR3 sequence is CASKRGGLDTQYF. The CDR3 region has the DNA TGCGCCTCCAAAAGGGGGGGATTGGATACGCAGTATTTT.

The V and J genes are TRBV5-6 and TRBJ1-4, with D perhaps matching TRBD1 (5 bases). Between the trimmed V and J ends, which lost 3 bases and 8 bases, there was a span of 14 bases. Germline CDR1 reads SGHDT; CDR2 reads YYEEEE. The CDR3 has 14 amino acids. CDR3 DNA sequence: TGTGCCAGCAGCTGGCAGGGTGGATTCGAAAAACTGTTTTTT. It encodes CASSWQGGFEKLFF.

The V gene is TRBV19, the J gene TRBJ1-1, with D tentatively TRBD1 (6 bases). CDR3 length: 15 residues. Trimming removed 7 bases from V and 1 base from J, with 16 bases in between. Germline loops: CDR1 LNHDA, CDR2 SQIVND (reference sequence). In nucleotides, the CDR3 is TGTGCCAGTACCATTTCGGGACACCCGAACACTGAAGCTTTCTTT. Encoded protein: CASTISGHPNTEAFF.

CDR3 region: CASSFHRQGKPLSGGYTF. The CDR3 region has the DNA TGTGCCAGCAGCTTCCATCGACAGGGGAAGCCTCTAAGCGGTGGCTACACCTTC. V gene TRBV7-8 combines with J gene TRBJ1-2; 8 positions agree with TRBD1. Germline lookup yields CDR1 SGHVS and CDR2 FQNEAQ. This CDR3 contains 18 residues. The J segment lost 7 bases and the V segment lost 3 bases, leaving 19 bases of the junction unmatched.

The chain uses TRBV28 and TRBJ2-4, with a possible D match to TRBD1 (6 bases). Trimming took 6 bases from V and 3 from J, leaving 12 bases between them. Looked up from germline, CDR1 is MDHEN and CDR2 is SYDVKM. This CDR3 contains 14 residues. The CDR3 nucleotides are TGTGCCAGCAGCTCCCGGACAGTCAAAAACATTCAGTACTTC. As protein: CASSSRTVKNIQYF.

The V gene is TRBV25-1, the J gene TRBJ2-7; 10 nucleotides agree with TRBD1. V lost 1 base, J lost 3 bases, and 3 bases stayed unmatched. Per germline, CDR1 MGHDK and CDR2 SYGVNS. This CDR3 is 15 amino acids long. The CDR3 reads CASSEFGQGVYEQYF. CDR3 bases: TGTGCCAGCAGTGAATTTGGACAGGGGGTCTACGAGCAGTACTTC.

CDR3 in amino acids: CASSDRPGYSGNTIYF. Here the CDR3 DNA reads TGTGCCAGCAGCGACAGGCCCGGCTACTCTGGAAACACCATATATTTT. The genes are TRBV5-6 and TRBJ1-3, with a tentative D call TRBD1 (6 bases). The germline gives CDR1 SGHDT, CDR2 YYEEEE. Trimming left V 4 bases short and J 0 bases short, with 14 bases between. CDR3 length: 16 residues.

This rearrangement joins TRBV9 to TRBJ1-3; TRBD1 is a possible D gene (6 bases). The V end lost 5 bases, the J end lost 0 bases, and 18 bases lay between the germline ends. Germline V CDR1 and CDR2: SGDLS, YYNGEE. The CDR3 covers 17 residues. The DNA of the CDR3 is TGTGCCAGCAGTCGTGGGGGCAGGTCGAGCTCTGGAAACACCATATATTTT. The encoded protein is CASSRGGRSSSGNTIYF.

The J gene is TRBJ1-2, the V gene TRBV2, with D possibly being TRBD1 (6 bases). Trimming removed 5 bases at V and 1 base at J, with 8 bases between. This CDR3 comprises 13 residues. Germline V gives CDR1 SNHLY, CDR2 FYNNEI. The CDR3 sequence is CASSSDSNYGYTF. CDR3 nucleotides: TGTGCCAGCAGTTCGGACAGTAACTATGGCTACACCTTC.

CDR3: CASSQGSGGTYEQYF. DNA of the CDR3: TGTGCCAGCAGCCAAGGGTCAGGGGGCACCTACGAGCAGTACTTC. V and J are TRBV3-1 (or the pseudogene TRBV3-2) and TRBJ2-7; 8 bases fit TRBD1. The V gene end was trimmed by 1 base and the J gene end by 2 bases; junction bases not matched to a gene: 4. Germline CDR1 LGHDT, CDR2 YNNKEL (reference sequence). The CDR3 has 15 residues.

The CDR3 loop is CASSLMEGKKGGELFF. CDR3 bases: TGTGCCAGCAGTTTAATGGAGGGGAAGAAAGGCGGGGAGCTGTTTTTT. The V and J genes are TRBV27 and TRBJ2-2; D might be TRBD2 (6 bases). This CDR3 contains 16 residues. The V end was cut by 2 bases, the J end by 7 bases, with 17 bases between. Germline V gene lookup returns CDR1 MNHEY and CDR2 SMNVEV (reference sequence).

The gene calls are TRBV30 and TRBJ2-3, with a tentative D call TRBD2 (5 bases). Trimming removed 5 bases at V and 1 base at J, with 16 bases between. The CDR3 sequence is 15 residues long. Germline lookup yields CDR1 GTSNPN and CDR2 SVGIG (reference sequence). DNA of the CDR3: TGTGCCTGGCTCCCGAGGGTGCATCGCACAGATACGCAGTATTTT. The encoded protein is CAWLPRVHRTDTQYF.

This chain links TRBV5-1 with TRBJ2-4; 8 nucleotides agree with TRBD2. The CDR3 loop spans 17 amino acids. Germline values: CDR1 SGHRS, CDR2 YFSETQ. The trim removed 4 bases at V and 2 bases at J, leaving 11 bases unmatched. CDR3 bases: TGCGCCAGCAGCCTAGCGGGCCATATAGTTTCCAAAAACATTCAGTACTTC. Translated: CASSLAGHIVSKNIQYF.

The rearrangement joins TRBV7-2 to TRBJ2-7; 7 bases are a match to TRBD2. Germline V lookup: CDR1 SGHTA, CDR2 FQGNSA. V was pared by 6 bases and J by 1 base, with 3 bases of the junction left unmatched. The CDR3 has 13 amino acids. This chain's CDR3 is CASRGEGSYEQYF. The DNA for the CDR3 is TGTGCCAGCAGGGGGGAGGGATCCTACGAGCAGTACTTC.

The chain couples TRBV7-9 to TRBJ1-1, with D possibly matching TRBD1 (6 bases). Trimming shortened V by 5 bases and J by 11 bases, and 24 bases separated the two germline ends. In germline, CDR1 is SEHNR, CDR2 FQNEAQ (reference sequence). The length of the CDR3 is 15 residues. For the CDR3, the DNA is TGTGCCAGCAGCCCCAAACCGGGACATCGGCCTCAGGCTTTCTTT. This gives the protein CASSPKPGHRPQAFF. The full variable domain, with the rest looked up from reference TRBV7-9 and TRBJ1-1, is DTGVSQNPRHKITKRGQNVTFRCDPISEHNRLYWYRQTLGQGPEFLTYFQNEAQLEKSRLLSDRFSAERPKGSFSTLEIQRTEQGDSAMYLCASSPKPGHRPQAFFGQGTRLTVV.

This clone is a singleton in its sample. The chain employs TRBV3-1 (or the pseudogene TRBV3-2) and TRBJ2-7; a weak D match, TRBD1 (7 bases). Trimming removed 1 base at V and 13 bases at J, with 17 bases between. Germline V CDR1 and CDR2: LGHDT, YNNKEL (reference sequence). This CDR3 spans 13 amino acids. CDR3 bases: TGTGCCAGCAGCCAAGGGGGTCCCAGGGGGGTTTACTTC. Translated: CASSQGGPRGVYF.

The rearrangement links TRBV9 to TRBJ2-2, with D perhaps TRBD2 (6 bases). The V gene's germline CDR1 is SGDLS and CDR2 YYNGEE. The CDR3 spans 13 residues. Trimming took 4 bases from V and 5 from J, leaving 9 bases between them. CDR3 coding DNA: TGTGCCAGCAGCCCTCGGGGGACCGGGGAGCTGTTTTTT. Its translation is CASSPRGTGELFF.

The chain has TRBV18 and TRBJ1-1, with unresolved D. The CDR3 consists of 14 residues. Trimming removed 3 bases from V and 1 base from J, with 9 bases in between. Germline CDR1 reads KGHSH; CDR2 reads LQKENI. Here the CDR3 DNA reads TGTGCCAGCTCACCCGAACAGTCGAACACTGAAGCTTTCTTT. Protein product: CASSPEQSNTEAFF.

This clone was seen a single time. The chain joins TRBV5-6 to TRBJ2-7; possible D gene TRBD1, 6 bases. The CDR3 is 12 amino acids. Germline CDR1 SGHDT, CDR2 YYEEEE. Trimming stripped 4 bases from V and 3 bases from J, with 8 bases between. The CDR3 sequence: CASSRTVYEQYF. CDR3 DNA: TGTGCCAGCAGCAGGACAGTCTACGAGCAGTACTTC. The full variable domain, rest sourced from reference TRBV5-6 and TRBJ2-7, is DAGVTQSPTHLIKTRGQQVTLRCSPKSGHDTVSWYQQALGQGPQFIFQYYEEEERQRGNFPDRFSGHQFPNYSSELNVNALLLGDSALYLCASSRTVYEQYFGPGTRLTVT.

The chain is built from TRBV29-1 and TRBJ1-1, with TRBD1 matching 9 bases. J was trimmed by 0 bases and V by 4 bases; bases with no gene match: 3. CDR1 and CDR2 from the germline V gene are SQVTM and ANQGSEA. This CDR3 is 14 amino acids long. Here the CDR3 DNA reads TGCAGCGTTGTACAGGGGGCGGTGAACACTGAAGCTTTCTTT. Its translation is CSVVQGAVNTEAFF.

This clone was seen once. The rearrangement links TRBV5-4 to TRBJ2-7; 7 bases agree with TRBD1. This CDR3 is 14 amino acids long. The J segment lost 1 base and the V segment lost 4 bases, leaving 5 bases of the junction unmatched. From germline, CDR1 is SGHNT and CDR2 YYREEE (reference sequence). The CDR3: CASSRDSLSYEQYF. DNA for the CDR3: TGTGCCAGCAGCCGGGACAGCCTATCCTACGAGCAGTACTTC.

In regard to this clone: The sample holds other DNA sequences that translate to the same CDR3. The chain couples TRBV11-2 to TRBJ2-3; TRBD2 aligns across 7 bases. The CDR3 contains 16 residues. Trimming cost V 5 bases and J 0 bases; bases outside gene matches: 8. Germline V lookup: CDR1 SGHAT, CDR2 FQNNGV. This CDR3 reads CASSLVAGTSTDTQYF. CDR3 DNA sequence: TGTGCCAGCAGCCTCGTAGCGGGCACTAGCACAGATACGCAGTATTTT.